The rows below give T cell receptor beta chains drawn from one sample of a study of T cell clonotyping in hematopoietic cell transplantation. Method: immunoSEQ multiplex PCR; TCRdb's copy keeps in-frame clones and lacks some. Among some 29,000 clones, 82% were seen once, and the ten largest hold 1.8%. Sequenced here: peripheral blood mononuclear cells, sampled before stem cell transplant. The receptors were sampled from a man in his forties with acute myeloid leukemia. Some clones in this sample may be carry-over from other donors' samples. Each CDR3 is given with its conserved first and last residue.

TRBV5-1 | CASSLVANNEQFF
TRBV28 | CASSLWGGLRAGELFF
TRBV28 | CASSLGGTGGNQPQHF
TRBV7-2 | CASSLGLGAISPLHF
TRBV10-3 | CAIARQVPYEQYF
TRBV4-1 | CASSPWTSGRTDTQYF
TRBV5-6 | CASSLGLRGYTF
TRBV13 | CASSVAGRRMNTEAFF
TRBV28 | CASRRQGSNQPQHF
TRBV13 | CASSLDGGLYNEQFF
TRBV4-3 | CASSQDRDGTEAFF
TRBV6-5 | CASGRAGAGETQYF
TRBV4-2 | CASSQDGIGRGAGAFF
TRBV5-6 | CASSLVPSATYEQYF
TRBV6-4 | CASSPQLAGVGADTQYF
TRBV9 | CASSVEGIISGNTIYF
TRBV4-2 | CASSQWGDRLGNQPQHF
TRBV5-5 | CASSITAMNTEAFF
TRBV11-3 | CASSLESTNFNEQFF
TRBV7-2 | CASSLGTNTEAFF
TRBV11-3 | CASSPMAGELFF
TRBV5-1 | CASSPMGQGNYYGYTF
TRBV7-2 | CASSLAVALNTEAFF
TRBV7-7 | CASSFDRGDEQFF
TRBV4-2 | CASSLHGEGVAKNIQYF
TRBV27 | CASRPFSGSTPAYEQYF
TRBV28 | CASSDGTGGPGSGNTIYF
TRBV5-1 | CASSLDNGGSSYTEQFF
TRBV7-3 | CASSLNAPPDTQYF
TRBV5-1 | CASSLDRGGSYSNQPQHF
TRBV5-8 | CASKQTEAFF
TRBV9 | CASSGARTSPYEQYF
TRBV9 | CASSAPLTGGSSGNTIYF
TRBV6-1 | CASSLGLAGVETQYF
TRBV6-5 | CASRGASYNSPLHF
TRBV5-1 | CASSPSRGEETQYF
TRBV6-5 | CASSYTGLPNNSPLHF
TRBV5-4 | CASSLRSVGEQYF
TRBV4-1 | CASSEGANTEAFF
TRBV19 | CASNRQGNNQPQHF
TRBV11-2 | CASSDLMNTEAFF
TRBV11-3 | CASSFKRGPPTGELFF
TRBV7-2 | CASSFSTGGAQPQHF
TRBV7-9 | CASRGNQQGSNYGYTF
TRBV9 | CASSVGPGTGPRNIQYF